This entry lists 4 T cell receptor beta chains sequenced from one sample in a study of OX40 agonist ivuxolimab in advanced cancers. Libraries were prepared by immunoSEQ multiplex PCR; TCRdb keeps only in-frame clonotypes and omits some of them. Here the sample spans around 50,000 clones, 70% to 90% being singletons. Sequencing used CD4+ or CD8+ T cells sorted from blood, obtained in a trial of the OX40 agonist ivuxolimab. All receptors derive from an adult with an advanced solid tumor such as melanoma, head and neck, liver or kidney cancer.

The chain has TRBV11-1 and TRBJ2-3, with a weak D call TRBD2 (5 bases). The CDR3 runs to 13 residues. The germline V and J ends were trimmed by 0 bases and 9 bases, with 10 bases remaining between them. CDR1 and CDR2 (germline): SGHAT, FQDESV (reference sequence). CDR3 loop: CASSLAGAETQYF. The CDR3 region has the DNA TGTGCCAGCAGCTTAGCTGGAGCGGAGACGCAGTATTTT.

The V gene is TRBV29-1, the J gene TRBJ1-3; D is uncertain. Trimming cost V 7 bases and J 2 bases, with 18 bases left between them. CDR1 is SQVTM and CDR2 is ANQGSEA in the germline V gene. This CDR3 is built from 15 residues. CDR3 DNA sequence: TGCAGCGGGCTCGCGGGAGATATGGCTGGAAACACCATATATTTT. Encoded protein: CSGLAGDMAGNTIYF.

This chain links TRBV7-2 with TRBJ1-3; D ambiguous. CDR3 length: 11 amino acids. The V end was cut by 4 bases, the J end by 9 bases, with 7 bases between. Germline CDR1 is SGHTA and CDR2 is FQGNSA. The CDR3 DNA sequence: TGTGCCAGCAGCTACGGGCCCACCATATATTTT. It is translated as CASSYGPTIYF. Supplemented by reference TRBV7-2 and TRBJ1-3, the full variable domain reads GAGVSQSPSNKVTEKGKDVELRCDPISGHTALYWYRQSLGQGLEFLIYFQGNSAPDKSGLPSDRFSAERTGGSVSTLTIQRTQQEDSAVYLCASSYGPTIYFGEGSWLTVV.

This clone counts as medium-sized (0.01 to 0.1%). The chain links TRBV9 to TRBJ2-4; 7 positions match TRBD1. V lost 1 base to trimming and J lost 8 bases; unmatched junction nucleotides: 9. CDR1 SGDLS and CDR2 YYNGEE come from the germline V gene. This CDR3 contains 15 residues. The CDR3 nucleotides read TGTGCCAGCAGCGTATCGACAGGGCAGAAAGACATTCAGTACTTC. Translating it yields CASSVSTGQKDIQYF.